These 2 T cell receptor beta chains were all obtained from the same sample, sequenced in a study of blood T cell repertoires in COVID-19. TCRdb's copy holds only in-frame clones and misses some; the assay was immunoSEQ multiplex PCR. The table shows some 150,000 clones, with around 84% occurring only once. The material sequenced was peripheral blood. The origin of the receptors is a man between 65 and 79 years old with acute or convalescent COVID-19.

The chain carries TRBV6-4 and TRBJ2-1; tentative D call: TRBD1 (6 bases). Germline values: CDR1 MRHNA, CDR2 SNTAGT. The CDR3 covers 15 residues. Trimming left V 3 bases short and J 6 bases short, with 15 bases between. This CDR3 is CASSDQRTVPNEQFF. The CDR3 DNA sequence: TGTGCCAGCAGTGATCAAAGGACAGTCCCCAATGAGCAGTTCTTC.

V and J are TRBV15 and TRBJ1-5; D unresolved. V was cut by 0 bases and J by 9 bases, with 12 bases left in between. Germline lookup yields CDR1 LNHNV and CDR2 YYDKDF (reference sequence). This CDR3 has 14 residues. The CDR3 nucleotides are TGTGCCACCAGCAGAGAAGGAGCCCCCCCGCCCCAGCATTTT. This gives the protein CATSREGAPPPQHF.